Below are 8 T cell receptor beta chains sequenced from a single sample in a study of blood T cells in healthy people across ages. Next came a second PCR, run for about 7 to 12 cycles, which used a sample-barcoded 5' primer along with a J-beta primer mix. TCRdb processed the 5' RACE reads anew with MiXCR; each CDR3 protein has one entry. The table includes roughly 1.9 million distinct CDR3 sequences, about two fifths detected once. Sequencing used blood. Receptors were obtained from a human donor in good health.

This clonotype was recorded many times. V usage is TRBV29-1 and J usage is TRBJ2-3; D may be TRBD1 (6 bases). The CDR3 covers 13 residues. V lost 8 bases and J 0 bases, leaving 12 bases between the germline ends. The germline CDR1 and CDR2 sequences are SQVTM and ANQGSEA. This CDR3 is CSSYRVSTDTQYF. CDR3 nucleotides: TGCAGCAGTTACAGGGTTAGCACAGATACGCAGTATTTT.

This clonotype has a handful of counts. The V and J genes are TRBV4-1 and TRBJ2-5; 8 positions match TRBD1. The DNA end lines up better with TRBJ2-7; the J call may be wrong. Germline loops: CDR1 MGHRA, CDR2 YSYEKL. The CDR3 runs 17 residues. CDR3: CASSQHVVEAGGCEQYF. CDR3 nucleotides: TGCGCCAGCAGCCAACACGTGGTAGAAGCAGGGGGCTGCGAGCAGTACTTC.

Concerning this clonotype: One junction end does not reproduce the germline sequence, and a read error may be involved. The chain combines TRBV5-1 with TRBJ2-4, with unresolved D. The J call may be wrong; the DNA end is better matched by TRBJ2-7. The CDR3 extends over 14 amino acids. CDR1 SGHRS and CDR2 YFSETQ come from the germline V gene. CDR3 sequence (DNA): TGCGCCAGCACCTTGGGTCCATCTACCTACGAGCAGTACTTC. Translation: CASTLGPSTYEQYF.

The V call is TRBV6-6, the J call TRBJ1-1; 7 bases are shared with TRBD1. V gave up 0 bases and J gave up 6 bases; unmatched junction bases: 10. The V gene's germline CDR1 is MNHNY and CDR2 SVGAGI (reference sequence). CDR3 size: 16 residues. For the CDR3, the DNA is TGTGCCAGCAGTTACTCAACCCGGACAGGAGTCGCTGAAGCTTTCTTT. Its protein is CASSYSTRTGVAEAFF.

This clonotype was observed a few times. CDR3 amino acids: CASSLGQGAISYEQYF. CDR3 nucleotides: TGTGCCAGCAGCCTTGGACAGGGGGCGATTTCTTACGAGCAGTACTTC. The rearrangement joins TRBV7-9 to TRBJ2-7; TRBD1 agrees at 11 bases. With 5 bases clipped from V and 4 bases from J, the junction kept 10 bases outside the gene matches. This CDR3 is 16 amino acids long. Germline assignment: CDR1 SEHNR and CDR2 FQNEAQ (reference sequence).

This clonotype was found a few times. The chain carries TRBV29-1 and TRBJ1-1; 7 bases are a match to TRBD1. This CDR3 contains 14 residues. CDR1 and CDR2 (germline): SQVTM, ANQGSEA. V trimming: 6 bases; J trimming: 0 bases; junction bases outside the gene matches: 7. The CDR3: CSVGNRGMNTEAFF. The CDR3 coding sequence is TGCAGCGTGGGGAACAGGGGCATGAACACTGAAGCTTTCTTT.

This clonotype was counted a few times. V and J are TRBV7-9 and TRBJ1-1, with TRBD1 as a possible D gene (5 bases). This CDR3 comprises 15 residues. Trimming took 4 bases from V and 2 from J, leaving 14 bases between them. Germline V CDR1 and CDR2: SEHNR, FQNEAQ (reference sequence). As DNA, the CDR3 is TGTGCCAGCAGCTCCCCAGGGAAATTAAACACTGAAGCTTTCTTT. It yields the protein CASSSPGKLNTEAFF.

The rearrangement uses TRBV18 and TRBJ2-5; D remains ambiguous. Looked up from germline, CDR1 is KGHSH and CDR2 is LQKENI. The CDR3 is made up of 16 amino acids. Deletions cut 3 bases from V and 2 bases from J, with 16 bases between. The CDR3 region is CASSPHDGIIQETQYF. CDR3 DNA: TGTGCCAGCTCACCTCACGATGGGATTATTCAAGAGACCCAGTACTTC.